The clone carrying this TCR beta chain was detected once. Antigen unknown. The data belong to a study of T cell responses to AZD1222 COVID-19 vaccine. TCRdb keeps only in-frame clones here, not all; method: immunoSEQ multiplex PCR. The top ten hold under 1.5% of the sample, which has more than 90,000 clones, more than 70% seen once. Study-wide findings and caveats: The donor cohort was predominantly white British with a female majority, and clonal diversity may have been underestimated.

The germline CDR1 and CDR2 sequences are LGHNA and YSLEER. V lost 0 bases and J 5 bases, leaving 11 bases between the germline ends. The CDR3 is made up of 15 amino acids. The source of this sequence is an adult in good health. The chain uses TRBV4-3 and TRBJ1-5, with D unclear. Sequences were derived from peripheral blood, sampled on day 0 of AZD1222 vaccination. CDR3 coding DNA: TGCGCCAGCAGCCAAGATGTGCAGACCGATCAGCCCCAGCATTTT. It encodes CASSQDVQTDQPQHF.